Reported below is one TCR beta chain. The target antigen is unknown. The sample has other DNA sequences that encode this CDR3 too. Naive CD8 populations comprised CD45RO-negative cells positively selected for CCR7, excluding terminally differentiated effector memory CD45RA+ cells. The sample belongs to a study of shared clonotypes between healthy human individuals. The overall study: Two women and a few men aged 18 to 49 made up the donors.

General study findings and limits: It was the few donors that limited the genetic and exposure-history diversity represented.

It was at deep level that the assay was run. The assay was immunoSEQ multiplex PCR, and TCRdb's table has in-frame clones only and misses some. This sample yields just over 2,000,000 clones, of which roughly 94% are seen a single time; about 1.1% belongs to the top ten. The sequencing input was naive CD8+ T cells sorted from blood. This TCR was recovered from a man between 18 and 29 years old in good health.

Written as DNA, the CDR3 is TGTGCCAGCAGTCTCCGCGGAGATACGCAGTATTTT. Translating gives CASSLRGDTQYF. The chain links TRBV27 to TRBJ2-3, with D uncertain. V was trimmed by 5 bases and J by 5 bases, leaving 8 bases between them. The CDR3 spans 12 residues. CDR1 MNHEY and CDR2 SMNVEV come from the germline V gene (reference sequence).